The clone carrying this TCR beta chain was counted once. Histologic diagnosis was independently verified by two lung pathologists. This entry comes from a study of immune evolution from preneoplasia to lung adenocarcinoma. Germline CDR1 reads SNHLY; CDR2 reads FYNNEI. The junction had 6 bases not matched to a gene; V was cut back by 6 bases and J by 1 base. This CDR3 region has 15 residues. Repertoires were generated with immunoSEQ multiplex PCR, while TCRdb's copy carries only in-frame clones and drops some. Altogether 35,000 or so clones are present, about 73% being singletons, with the ten largest covering around 6.5%.

V is TRBV2 and J is TRBJ2-1; 7 nucleotides agree with TRBD2. Sample: FFPE invasive lung adenocarcinoma tissue. The receptor was isolated from a person in their sixties with lung adenocarcinoma. The CDR3 loop reads CASRLRGGSYNEQFF. The DNA for the CDR3 is TGTGCCAGCAGACTCCGGGGAGGGTCCTACAATGAGCAGTTCTTC. Drawing the rest from reference TRBV2 and TRBJ2-1, the complete variable domain is EPEVTQTPSHQVTQMGQEVILRCVPISNHLYFYWYRQILGQKVEFLVSFYNNEISEKSEIFDDQFSVERPDGSNFTLKIRSTKLEDSAMYFCASRLRGGSYNEQFFGPGTRLTVL.